A selection of T cell receptor beta chains follows, all from one sample in a study of OX40 agonist ivuxolimab in advanced cancers. Profiled with immunoSEQ multiplex PCR; TCRdb holds only in-frame clones, not every one. The sample lists 69,000 or so clones; 85% were seen once. Specimen: CD4+ or CD8+ T cells sorted from blood, collected in a trial of the OX40 agonist ivuxolimab. These receptor sequences come from an adult with an advanced solid tumor such as melanoma, head and neck, liver or kidney cancer. CDR3s include the opening cysteine and the closing phenylalanine or tryptophan. The D gene is left open where the match is weak. Where a row states a size, it is once, few, many or the class of an expanded clone; other rows omit it.

. | TRBJ1-6 | TRBV29-1 | . | CSVEVTENSPLHF | TGCAGCGTTGAAGTGACAGAGAATTCACCCCTCCACTTT
. | TRBJ2-1 | TRBV2 | . | CASTNLQGLVEQFF | TGTGCCAGCACCAACCTCCAGGGACTGGTTGAGCAGTTCTTC
. | TRBJ1-2 | TRBV6-1 | . | CASSVNSLTYYGYTF | TGTGCCAGCAGTGTAAACAGCTTAACGTACTATGGCTACACCTTC
TRBD1 | TRBJ1-5 | TRBV28 | . | CASSLQDGTGWDSNQPQHF | TGTGCCAGCAGCCTCCAAGACGGGACAGGGTGGGATAGCAATCAGCCCCAGCATTTT
. | TRBJ2-2 | TRBV11-2 | . | CASSVPGPSNTGELFF | TGTGCCAGCAGCGTCCCGGGACCGAGTAACACCGGGGAGCTGTTTTTT
. | TRBJ1-3 | TRBV2 | . | CASSPESGISGNTIYF | TGTGCCAGCAGCCCGGAAAGCGGGATATCTGGAAACACCATATATTTT
. | TRBJ2-7 | TRBV5-1 | . | CASSFSSSYEQYF | TGCGCCAGCAGCTTTAGTAGCTCCTACGAGCAGTACTTC
. | TRBJ2-7 | TRBV10-2 | . | CASSEPGSSYEQYF | TGCGCCAGCAGTGAGCCGGGTTCCTCTTACGAGCAGTACTTC
. | TRBJ2-7 | TRBV5-1 | . | CASSLGDGYEQYF | TGCGCCAGCAGCTTGGGGGACGGCTACGAGCAGTACTTC
. | TRBJ1-1 | TRBV30 | few | CAWTLASTGTEAFF | TGTGCCTGGACCCTAGCATCCACCGGGACTGAAGCTTTCTTT
TRBD1 | TRBJ1-2 | TRBV7-2 | once | CASSFGTGRYGYTF | TGTGCCAGCAGCTTCGGGACAGGGCGATATGGCTACACCTTC
. | TRBJ1-1 | TRBV6-5 | . | CASSPPLDTEAFF | TGTGCCAGCAGTCCACCCCTAGACACTGAAGCTTTCTTT
. | TRBJ2-7 | TRBV7-9 | . | CASSPPTLYEQYF | TGTGCCAGCAGCCCCCCTACCCTCTACGAGCAGTACTTC
. | TRBJ1-2 | TRBV27 | . | CASSLSQGVYGYTF | TGTGCCAGCAGTTTATCGCAGGGCGTGTATGGCTACACCTTC
. | TRBJ1-2 | TRBV6-5 | . | CASSQDGNYGYTF | TGTGCCAGCAGCCAAGACGGTAACTATGGCTACACCTTC
. | TRBJ1-2 | TRBV6-1 | once | CASSRGNYGYTF | TGTGCCAGCAGCCGAGGGAACTATGGCTACACCTTC
TRBD1 | TRBJ1-4 | TRBV11-2 | . | CASSTPQGRIGEKLFF | TGTGCCAGCAGTACCCCACAGGGGCGGATAGGTGAAAAACTGTTTTTT
. | TRBJ1-5 | TRBV6-5 | . | CASTSRRGGQPQHF | TGTGCCAGCACCTCGAGAAGGGGTGGTCAGCCCCAGCATTTT
TRBD1 | TRBJ1-5 | TRBV5-6 | . | CASSPTGGGNQPQHF | TGTGCCAGCAGCCCGACAGGGGGCGGGAATCAGCCCCAGCATTTT
. | TRBJ1-2 | TRBV30 | . | CAGDQVGSGYTF | TGTGCCGGGGACCAGGTGGGGAGCGGCTACACCTTC
. | TRBJ2-6 | TRBV28 | . | CASSSGTLEANVLTF | TGTGCCAGCAGTTCCGGGACGCTGGAGGCCAACGTCCTGACTTTC
. | TRBJ1-4 | TRBV2 | . | CASSEKAQPNEKLFF | TGTGCCAGCAGTGAAAAGGCGCAGCCCAATGAAAAACTGTTTTTT
. | TRBJ2-7 | TRBV5-1 | once | CASSPTGDSYEQYF | TGCGCCAGCAGCCCAACCGGGGACTCCTACGAGCAGTACTTC
TRBD1 | TRBJ2-1 | TRBV19 | . | CASSRRPGQGYSNEQFF | TGTGCCAGTAGCAGACGACCGGGACAGGGGTACTCCAACGAGCAGTTCTTC
. | TRBJ2-1 | TRBV21-1 | . | CASSTLRRGPYSNNEQFF | TGTGCCAGCAGCACCCTTAGGAGGGGCCCCTACTCCAACAATGAGCAGTTCTTC
. | TRBJ1-4 | TRBV27 | . | CASSSNRDGEKLFF | TGTGCCAGCAGTTCCAATCGGGACGGGGAAAAACTGTTTTTT
TRBD1 | TRBJ2-1 | TRBV5-4 | . | CASSSAMGQPSSYNEQFF | TGTGCCAGCAGCTCTGCCATGGGACAGCCAAGCTCCTACAATGAGCAGTTCTTC
. | TRBJ2-3 | TRBV7-3 | . | CASSFLQGDTQYF | TGTGCCAGCAGCTTCCTACAGGGAGATACGCAGTATTTT
. | TRBJ1-5 | TRBV19 | . | CASSIMPPEVNQPQHF | TGTGCCAGTAGTATCATGCCGCCGGAGGTCAATCAGCCCCAGCATTTT
. | TRBJ1-3 | TRBV2 | . | CASSNKGNTIYF | TGTGCCAGCAGTAACAAGGGAAACACCATATATTTT
. | TRBJ2-7 | TRBV6-5 | . | CASSYRTVTYEQYF | TGTGCCAGCAGTTACCGGACGGTGACCTACGAGCAGTACTTC
. | TRBJ1-1 | TRBV5-4 | . | CASSRYRDTEAFF | TGTGCCAGCAGCAGGTACCGGGACACTGAAGCTTTCTTT
. | TRBJ1-5 | TRBV19 | . | CASSIRGTGNQPQHF | TGTGCCAGTAGTATAAGGGGAACTGGCAATCAGCCCCAGCATTTT
. | TRBJ2-1 | TRBV11-3 | . | CASSLEQGSYNEQFF | TGTGCCAGCAGCTTAGAGCAGGGGTCTTACAATGAGCAGTTCTTC
. | TRBJ1-3 | TRBV28 | . | CASSVTRTVGNTIYF | TGTGCCAGCAGTGTAACTAGGACGGTTGGAAACACCATATATTTT
. | TRBJ2-5 | TRBV30 | . | CAWSVRGQGGQYF | TGTGCCTGGAGTGTACGCGGGCAGGGAGGCCAGTACTTC
. | TRBJ2-2 | TRBV9 | . | CASSVARTGNTGELFF | TGTGCCAGCAGCGTAGCTCGGACGGGGAACACCGGGGAGCTGTTTTTT
TRBD1 | TRBJ1-2 | TRBV5-1 | . | CASSTQGLSSGYTF | TGCGCCAGCAGCACACAGGGGCTGTCAAGTGGCTACACCTTC
. | TRBJ1-2 | TRBV10-3 | . | CAIRARLNYGYTF | TGTGCCATCAGGGCCAGGTTGAACTATGGCTACACCTTC